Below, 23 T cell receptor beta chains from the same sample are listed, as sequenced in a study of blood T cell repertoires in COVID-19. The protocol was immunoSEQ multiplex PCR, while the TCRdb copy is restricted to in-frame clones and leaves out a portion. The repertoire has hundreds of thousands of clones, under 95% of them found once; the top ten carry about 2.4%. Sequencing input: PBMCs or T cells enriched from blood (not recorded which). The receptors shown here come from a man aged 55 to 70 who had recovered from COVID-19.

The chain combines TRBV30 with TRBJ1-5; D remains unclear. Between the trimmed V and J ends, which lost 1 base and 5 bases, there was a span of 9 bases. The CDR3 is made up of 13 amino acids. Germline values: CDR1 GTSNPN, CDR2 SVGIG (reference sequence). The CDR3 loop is CAWSGTADQPQHF. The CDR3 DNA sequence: TGTGCCTGGAGTGGGACTGCTGATCAGCCCCAGCATTTT.

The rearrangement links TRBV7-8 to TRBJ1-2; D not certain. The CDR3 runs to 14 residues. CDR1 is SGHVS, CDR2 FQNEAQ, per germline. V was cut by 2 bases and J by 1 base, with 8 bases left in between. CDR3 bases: TGTGCCAGCAGCTTAAGTGCAGTTAACTATGGCTACACCTTC. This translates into CASSLSAVNYGYTF.

The CDR3 reads CASGPGANGNTEAFF. The CDR3 DNA follows: TGTGCTAGTGGCCCTGGGGCAAACGGGAACACTGAAGCTTTCTTT. This chain joins TRBV12-5 and TRBJ1-1; TRBD1 might be the D (5 bases). Trimming cost V 6 bases and J 1 base, with 15 bases left between them. The germline CDR1 and CDR2 sequences are LGHNT and FRNRAP. This CDR3 contains 15 residues.

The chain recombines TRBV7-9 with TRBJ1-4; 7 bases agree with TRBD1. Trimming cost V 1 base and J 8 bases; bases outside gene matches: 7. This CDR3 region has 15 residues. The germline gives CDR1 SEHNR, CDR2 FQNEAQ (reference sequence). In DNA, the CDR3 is TGTGCCAGCAGCTTAGGGTGGGACAGCCAAGAAAAACTGTTTTTT. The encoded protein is CASSLGWDSQEKLFF.

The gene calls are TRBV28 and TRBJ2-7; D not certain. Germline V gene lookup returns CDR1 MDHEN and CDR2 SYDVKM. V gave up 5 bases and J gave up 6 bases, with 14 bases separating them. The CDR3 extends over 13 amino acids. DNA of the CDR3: TGTGCCAGCAGTCCATCCTCGGTCTCCGAGCAGTACTTC. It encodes CASSPSSVSEQYF. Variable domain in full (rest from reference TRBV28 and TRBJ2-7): DVKVTQSSRYLVKRTGEKVFLECVQDMDHENMFWYRQDPGLGLRLIYFSYDVKMKEKGDIPEGYSVSREKKERFSLILESASTNQTSMYLCASSPSSVSEQYFGPGTRLTVT.

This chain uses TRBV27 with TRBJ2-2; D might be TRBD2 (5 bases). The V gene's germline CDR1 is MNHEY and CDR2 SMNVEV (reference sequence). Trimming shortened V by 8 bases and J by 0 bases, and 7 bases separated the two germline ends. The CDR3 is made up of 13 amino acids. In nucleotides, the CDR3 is TGTGCCAGCGCCGGGACGAACACCGGGGAGCTGTTTTTT. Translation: CASAGTNTGELFF.

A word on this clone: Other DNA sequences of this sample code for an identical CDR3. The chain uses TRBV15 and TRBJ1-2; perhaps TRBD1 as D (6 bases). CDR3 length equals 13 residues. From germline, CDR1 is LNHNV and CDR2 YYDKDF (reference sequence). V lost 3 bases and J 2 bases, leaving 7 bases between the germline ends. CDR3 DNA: TGTGCCACCAGCAGGGACAGAAACTATGGCTACACCTTC. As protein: CATSRDRNYGYTF.

The DNA of the CDR3 is TGTGCCAGCAGTGACAGGGGAGATAACGAGCAGTACTTC. Protein: CASSDRGDNEQYF. The chain joins TRBV6-1 to TRBJ2-7; D may be TRBD1 (6 bases). The V gene lost 3 bases and the J gene lost 5 bases, with 11 bases spanning the gap. The V gene's germline CDR1 is MNHNS and CDR2 SASEGT. The length of the CDR3 is 13 residues.

In DNA form, the CDR3 reads TGTGCCAGCAGACTAGGAGGATTCCGGGTTCGTCAGCCCCAGCATTTT. Its translation is CASRLGGFRVRQPQHF. The chain combines TRBV28 with TRBJ1-5; D unclear. The V and J ends lost 6 bases and 6 bases respectively, with 21 bases between them. This CDR3 has 16 amino acids. CDR1 and CDR2 from the germline V gene are MDHEN and SYDVKM.

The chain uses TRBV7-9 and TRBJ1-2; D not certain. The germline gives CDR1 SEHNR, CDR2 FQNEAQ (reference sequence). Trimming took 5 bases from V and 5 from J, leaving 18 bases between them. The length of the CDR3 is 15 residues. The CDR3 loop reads CASSDPRWSGYGYTF. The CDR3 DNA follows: TGTGCCAGCAGCGACCCGCGTTGGTCCGGGTATGGCTACACCTTC.

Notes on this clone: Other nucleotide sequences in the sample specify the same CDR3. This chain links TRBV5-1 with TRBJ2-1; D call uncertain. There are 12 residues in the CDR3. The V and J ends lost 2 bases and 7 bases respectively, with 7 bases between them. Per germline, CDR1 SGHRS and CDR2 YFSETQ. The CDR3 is CASSLSGNEQFF. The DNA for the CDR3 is TGCGCCAGCAGCTTATCGGGTAATGAGCAGTTCTTC.

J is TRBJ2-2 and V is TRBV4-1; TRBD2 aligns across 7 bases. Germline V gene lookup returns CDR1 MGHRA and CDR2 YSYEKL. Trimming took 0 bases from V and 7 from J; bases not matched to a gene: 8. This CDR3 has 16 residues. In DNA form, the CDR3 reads TGCGCCAGCAGCCAAGAATACAGCGGGGTCGGCGGGGAGCTGTTTTTT. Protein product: CASSQEYSGVGGELFF.

CDR3 coding DNA: TGTGCCAGTACCCGGGACAGGAGACCCACAGATACGCAGTATTTT. Its translation: CASTRDRRPTDTQYF. This chain links TRBV2 with TRBJ2-3, with TRBD1 matching 8 bases. Per the germline V gene, CDR1 is SNHLY and CDR2 is FYNNEI. The junction had 10 bases not matched to a gene; V was cut back by 9 bases and J by 2 bases. The CDR3 covers 15 residues.

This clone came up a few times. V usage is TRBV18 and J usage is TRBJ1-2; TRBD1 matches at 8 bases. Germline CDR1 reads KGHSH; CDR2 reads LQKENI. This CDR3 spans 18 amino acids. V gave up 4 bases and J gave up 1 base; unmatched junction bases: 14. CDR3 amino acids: CASSLFRERGQGNYGYTF. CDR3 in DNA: TGTGCCAGCTCACTATTCCGAGAACGCGGACAGGGTAACTATGGCTACACCTTC. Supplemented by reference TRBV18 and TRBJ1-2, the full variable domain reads NAGVMQNPRHLVRRRGQEARLRCSPMKGHSHVYWYRQLPEEGLKFMVYLQKENIIDESGMPKERFSAEFPKEGPSILRIQQVVRGDSAAYFCASSLFRERGQGNYGYTFGSGTRLTVV.

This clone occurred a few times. The CDR3 loop reads CASSFSSGEITDTQYF. The CDR3 DNA follows: TGTGCCAGCAGCTTCTCTAGCGGCGAAATCACAGATACGCAGTATTTT. The chain couples TRBV11-2 to TRBJ2-3; 7 bases are a match to TRBD2. The V and J ends lost 3 bases and 2 bases, in that order; junction bases with no gene match: 8. This CDR3 region has 16 residues. Germline CDR1 is SGHAT and CDR2 is FQNNGV.

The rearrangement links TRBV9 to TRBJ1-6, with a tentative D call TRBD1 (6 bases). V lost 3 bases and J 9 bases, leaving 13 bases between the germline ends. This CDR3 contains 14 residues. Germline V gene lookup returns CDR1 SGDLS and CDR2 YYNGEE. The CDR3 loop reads CASSATTGTSPLHF. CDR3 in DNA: TGTGCCAGCAGCGCCACAACAGGGACTTCACCCCTCCACTTT.

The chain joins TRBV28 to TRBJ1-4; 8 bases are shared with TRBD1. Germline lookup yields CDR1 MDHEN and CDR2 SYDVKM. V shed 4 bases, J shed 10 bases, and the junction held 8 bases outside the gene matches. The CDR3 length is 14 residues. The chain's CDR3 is CASSSGQGHRKLFF. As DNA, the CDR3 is TGTGCCAGCAGTTCAGGACAGGGACACCGAAAACTGTTTTTT.

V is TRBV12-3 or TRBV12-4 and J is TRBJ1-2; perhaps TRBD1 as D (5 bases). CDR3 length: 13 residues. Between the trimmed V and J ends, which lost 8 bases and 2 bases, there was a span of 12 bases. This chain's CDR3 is CASQRGLNYGYTF. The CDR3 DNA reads TGTGCCAGCCAACGGGGACTGAACTATGGCTACACCTTC.

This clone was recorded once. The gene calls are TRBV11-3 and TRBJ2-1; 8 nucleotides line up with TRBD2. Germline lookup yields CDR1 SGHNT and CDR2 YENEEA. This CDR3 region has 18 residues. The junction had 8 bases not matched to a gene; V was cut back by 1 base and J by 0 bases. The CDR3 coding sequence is TGTGCCAGCAGCTTAGTCGTCGGTAGCGGGGTCTCCTACAATGAGCAGTTCTTC. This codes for CASSLVVGSGVSYNEQFF.

The CDR3 bases are TGTGCCAGCAGTTCCGGGGGGGCTTTCGAGCAGTACTTC. Amino acid sequence: CASSSGGAFEQYF. The J gene is TRBJ2-7, the V gene TRBV12-3 or TRBV12-4, with 8 bases identical to TRBD2. Unmatched junction bases numbered 5, after V lost 4 bases and J lost 6 bases. The CDR3 loop spans 13 amino acids.

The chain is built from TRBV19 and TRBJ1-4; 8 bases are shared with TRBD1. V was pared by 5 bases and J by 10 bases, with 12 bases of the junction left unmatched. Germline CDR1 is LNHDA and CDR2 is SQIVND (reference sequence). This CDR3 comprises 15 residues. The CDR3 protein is CASSPRTGWIGKLFF. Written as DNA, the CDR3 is TGTGCCAGTAGTCCAAGGACAGGGTGGATCGGAAAACTGTTTTTT.

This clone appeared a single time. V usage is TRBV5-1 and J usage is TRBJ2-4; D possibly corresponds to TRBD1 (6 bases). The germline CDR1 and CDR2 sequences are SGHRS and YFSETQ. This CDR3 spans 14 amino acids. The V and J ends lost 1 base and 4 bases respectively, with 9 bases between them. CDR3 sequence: CASSLRDKKNIQYF. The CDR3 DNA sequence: TGCGCCAGCAGCTTGAGGGACAAAAAAAACATTCAGTACTTC. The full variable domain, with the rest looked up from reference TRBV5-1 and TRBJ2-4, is KAGVTQTPRYLIKTRGQQVTLSCSPISGHRSVSWYQQTPGQGLQFLFEYFSETQRNKGNFPGRFSGRQFSNSRSEMNVSTLELGDSALYLCASSLRDKKNIQYFGAGTRLSVL.

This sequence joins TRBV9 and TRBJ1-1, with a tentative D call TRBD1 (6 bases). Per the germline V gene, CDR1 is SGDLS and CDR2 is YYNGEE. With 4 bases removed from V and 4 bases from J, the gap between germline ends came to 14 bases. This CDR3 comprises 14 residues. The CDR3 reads CASSLRTASTEAFF. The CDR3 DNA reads TGTGCCAGCAGCCTGAGGACAGCCAGCACTGAAGCTTTCTTT.